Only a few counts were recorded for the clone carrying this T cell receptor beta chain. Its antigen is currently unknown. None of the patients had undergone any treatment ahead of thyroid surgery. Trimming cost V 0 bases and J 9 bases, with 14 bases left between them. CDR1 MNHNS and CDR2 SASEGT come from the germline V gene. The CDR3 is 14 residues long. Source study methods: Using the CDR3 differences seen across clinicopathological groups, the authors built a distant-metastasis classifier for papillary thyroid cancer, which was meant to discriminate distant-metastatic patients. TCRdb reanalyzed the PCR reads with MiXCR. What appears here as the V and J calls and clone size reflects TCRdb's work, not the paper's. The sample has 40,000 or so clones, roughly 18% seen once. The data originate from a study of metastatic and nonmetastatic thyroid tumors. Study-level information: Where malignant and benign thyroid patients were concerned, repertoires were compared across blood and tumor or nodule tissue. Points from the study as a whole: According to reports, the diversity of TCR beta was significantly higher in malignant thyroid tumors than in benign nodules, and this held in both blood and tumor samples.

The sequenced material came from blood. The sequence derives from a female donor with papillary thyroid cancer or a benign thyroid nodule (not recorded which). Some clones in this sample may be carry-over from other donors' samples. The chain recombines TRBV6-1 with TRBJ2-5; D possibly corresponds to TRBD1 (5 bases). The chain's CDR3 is CASSEAPVGHSQYF. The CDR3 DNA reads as TGTGCCAGCAGTGAAGCGCCTGTGGGGCACTCCCAGTACTTC.